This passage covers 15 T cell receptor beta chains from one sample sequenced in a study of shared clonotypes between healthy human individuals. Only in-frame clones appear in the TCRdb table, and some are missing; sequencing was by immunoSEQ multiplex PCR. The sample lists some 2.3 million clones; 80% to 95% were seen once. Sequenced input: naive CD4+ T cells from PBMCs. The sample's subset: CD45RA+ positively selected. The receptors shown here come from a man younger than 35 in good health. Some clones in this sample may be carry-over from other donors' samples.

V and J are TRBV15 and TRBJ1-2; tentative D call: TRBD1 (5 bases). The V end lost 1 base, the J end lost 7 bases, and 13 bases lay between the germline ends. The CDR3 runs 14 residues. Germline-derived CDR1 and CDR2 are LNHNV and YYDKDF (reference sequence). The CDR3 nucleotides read TGTGCCACCAGCAGAGGGGGGACGACCTCTGGCTACACCTTC. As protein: CATSRGGTTSGYTF.

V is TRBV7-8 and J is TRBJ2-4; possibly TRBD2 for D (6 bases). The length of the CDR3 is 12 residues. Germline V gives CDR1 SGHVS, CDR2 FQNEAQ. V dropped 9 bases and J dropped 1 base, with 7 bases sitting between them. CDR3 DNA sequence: TGTGCCAGTGGAGGGGCCAAAAACATTCAGTACTTC. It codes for CASGGAKNIQYF.

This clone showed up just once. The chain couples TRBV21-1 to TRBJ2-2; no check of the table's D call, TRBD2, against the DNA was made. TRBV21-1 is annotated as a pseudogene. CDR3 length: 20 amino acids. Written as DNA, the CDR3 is TGTGCCAGCAGCAAACCGCCCCCTAGCGGGAGGCCCCCGATTACCGGGGAGCTGTTTTTT. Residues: CASSKPPPSGRPPITGELFF.

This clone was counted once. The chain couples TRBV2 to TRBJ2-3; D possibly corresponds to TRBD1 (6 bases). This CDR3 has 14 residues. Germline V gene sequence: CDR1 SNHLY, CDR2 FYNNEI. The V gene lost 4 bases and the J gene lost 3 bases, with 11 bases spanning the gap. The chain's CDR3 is CASSVQGITDTQYF. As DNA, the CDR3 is TGTGCCAGCAGTGTTCAGGGGATAACAGATACGCAGTATTTT.

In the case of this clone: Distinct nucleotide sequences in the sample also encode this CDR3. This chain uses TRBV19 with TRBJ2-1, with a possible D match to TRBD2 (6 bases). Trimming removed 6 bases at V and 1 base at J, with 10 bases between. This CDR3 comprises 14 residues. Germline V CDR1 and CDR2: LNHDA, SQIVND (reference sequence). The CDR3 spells CASRSGGSYNEQFF. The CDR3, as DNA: TGTGCCAGTAGAAGTGGGGGGTCCTACAATGAGCAGTTCTTC. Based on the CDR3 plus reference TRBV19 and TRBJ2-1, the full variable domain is DGGITQSPKYLFRKEGQNVTLSCEQNLNHDAMYWYRQDPGQGLRLIYYSQIVNDFQKGDIAEGYSVSREKKESFPLTVTSAQKNPTAFYLCASRSGGSYNEQFFGPGTRLTVL.

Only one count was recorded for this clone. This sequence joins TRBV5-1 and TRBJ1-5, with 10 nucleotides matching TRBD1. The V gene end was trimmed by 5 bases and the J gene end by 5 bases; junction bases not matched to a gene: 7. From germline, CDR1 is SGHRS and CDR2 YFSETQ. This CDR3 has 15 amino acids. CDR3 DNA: TGCGCCAGCAGTTCCGGGACAGGGGCCGATCAGCCCCAGCATTTT. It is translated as CASSSGTGADQPQHF.

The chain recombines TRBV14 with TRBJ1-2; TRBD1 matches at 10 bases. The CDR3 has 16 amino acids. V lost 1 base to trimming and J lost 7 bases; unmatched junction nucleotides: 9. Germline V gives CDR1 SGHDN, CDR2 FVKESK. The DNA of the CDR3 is TGTGCCAGCAGCCAAGCCACGACAGGGGGCGCGGTTGGCTACACCTTC. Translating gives CASSQATTGGAVGYTF.

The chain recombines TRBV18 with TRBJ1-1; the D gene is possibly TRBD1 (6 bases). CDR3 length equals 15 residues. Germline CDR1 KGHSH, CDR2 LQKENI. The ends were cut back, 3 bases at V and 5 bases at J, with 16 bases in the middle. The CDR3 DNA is TGTGCCAGCTCACCGATAGCAGGGGATCGGACTGAAGCTTTCTTT. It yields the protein CASSPIAGDRTEAFF.

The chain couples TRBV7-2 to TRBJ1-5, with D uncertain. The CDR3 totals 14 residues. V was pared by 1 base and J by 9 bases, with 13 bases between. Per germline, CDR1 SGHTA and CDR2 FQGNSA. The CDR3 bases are TGTGCCAGCAGCTTAGGGGGAGGGATGGGGCCCCAGCATTTT. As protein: CASSLGGGMGPQHF.

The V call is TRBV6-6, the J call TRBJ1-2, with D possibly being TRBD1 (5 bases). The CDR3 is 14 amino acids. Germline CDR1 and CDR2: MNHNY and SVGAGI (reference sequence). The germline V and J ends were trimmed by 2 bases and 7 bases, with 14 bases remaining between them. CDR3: CASSYQGQSAGYTF. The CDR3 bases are TGTGCCAGCAGTTACCAGGGCCAGTCGGCTGGCTACACCTTC.

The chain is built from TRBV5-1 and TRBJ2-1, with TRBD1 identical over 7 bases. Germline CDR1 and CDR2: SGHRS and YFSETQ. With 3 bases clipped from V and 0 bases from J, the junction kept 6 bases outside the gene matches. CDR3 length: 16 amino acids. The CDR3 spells CASSSGQRSSYNEQFF. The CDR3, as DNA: TGCGCCAGCAGCTCGGGACAGCGGAGCTCCTACAATGAGCAGTTCTTC.

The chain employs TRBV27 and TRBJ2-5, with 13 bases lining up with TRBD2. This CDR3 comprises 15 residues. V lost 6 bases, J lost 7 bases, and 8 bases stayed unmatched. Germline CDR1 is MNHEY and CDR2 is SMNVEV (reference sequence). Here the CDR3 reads CASSFGLAGVGTQYF. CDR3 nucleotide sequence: TGTGCCAGCAGCTTTGGACTAGCGGGAGTCGGGACCCAGTACTTC.

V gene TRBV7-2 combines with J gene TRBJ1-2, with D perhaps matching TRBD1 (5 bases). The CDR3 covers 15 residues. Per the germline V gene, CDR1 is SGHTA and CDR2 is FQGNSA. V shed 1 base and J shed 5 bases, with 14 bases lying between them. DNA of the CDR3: TGTGCCAGCAGCTTAGAGCGAACGGGGCGGTATGGCTACACCTTC. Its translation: CASSLERTGRYGYTF.

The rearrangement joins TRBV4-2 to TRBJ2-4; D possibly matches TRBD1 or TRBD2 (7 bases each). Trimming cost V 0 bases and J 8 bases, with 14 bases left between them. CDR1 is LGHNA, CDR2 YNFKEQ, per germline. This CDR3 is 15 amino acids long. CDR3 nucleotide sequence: TGTGCCAGCAGCCAAGATTCCAGGGGGGGAGACATTCAGTACTTC. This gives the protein CASSQDSRGGDIQYF.

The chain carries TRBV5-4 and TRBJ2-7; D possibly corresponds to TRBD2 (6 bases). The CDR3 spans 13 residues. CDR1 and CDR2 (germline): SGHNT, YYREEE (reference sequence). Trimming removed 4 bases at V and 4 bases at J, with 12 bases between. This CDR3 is CASSLGGFYEQYF. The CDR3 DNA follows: TGTGCCAGCAGCCTCGGGGGTTTTTACGAGCAGTACTTC.